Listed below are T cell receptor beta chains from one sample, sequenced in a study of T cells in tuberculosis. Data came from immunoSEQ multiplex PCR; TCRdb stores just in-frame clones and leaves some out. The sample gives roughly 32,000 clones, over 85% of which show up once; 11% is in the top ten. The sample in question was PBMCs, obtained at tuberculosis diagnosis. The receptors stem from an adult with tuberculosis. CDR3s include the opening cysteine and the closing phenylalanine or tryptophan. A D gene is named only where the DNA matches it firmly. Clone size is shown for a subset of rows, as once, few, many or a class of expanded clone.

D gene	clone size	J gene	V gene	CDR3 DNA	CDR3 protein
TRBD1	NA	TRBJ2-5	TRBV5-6	TGTGCCAGCAGCTGGGGGACAGACTCTGGGGAGACCCAGTACTTC	CASSWGTDSGETQYF
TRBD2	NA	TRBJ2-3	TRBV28	TGTGCCAGCAGTTTATGGGCGGCGGGAGAAGCAGATACGCAGTATTTT	CASSLWAAGEADTQYF
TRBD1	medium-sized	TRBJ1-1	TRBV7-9	TGTGCCACCCGGACAGGGTCGGGCACTGAAGCTTTCTTT	CATRTGSGTEAFF
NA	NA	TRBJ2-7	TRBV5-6	TGTGCCAGCAGTCCGGGTCGCAACTACGAGCAGTACTTC	CASSPGRNYEQYF
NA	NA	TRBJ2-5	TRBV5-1	TGCGCCAGCAGCTTCGCCGGGGAAGAGACCCAGTACTTC	CASSFAGEETQYF
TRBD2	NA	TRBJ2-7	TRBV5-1	TGCGCCAGCAGCTTTGGTAGCGGGAGCGAGCAGTACTTC	CASSFGSGSEQYF
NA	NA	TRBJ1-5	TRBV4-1	TGCGCCAGCAGCCAAGTTTCTACCGGCAATCAGCCCCAGCATTTT	CASSQVSTGNQPQHF
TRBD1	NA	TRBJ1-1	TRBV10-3	TGTGCCATCAGTGATAGGGACAGGGAGAACACTGAAGCTTTCTTT	CAISDRDRENTEAFF
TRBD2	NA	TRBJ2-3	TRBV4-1	TGCGCCAGCGGAGAGACTAGCACAAGCACAGATACGCAGTATTTT	CASGETSTSTDTQYF
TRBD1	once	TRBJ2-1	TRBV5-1	TGCGCCAGCAGCTTGGGACAGGGCGATGAGCAGTTCTTC	CASSLGQGDEQFF
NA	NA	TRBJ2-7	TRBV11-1	TGTGCCAGCTCTTGGACAGCGTCCTACGAGCAGTACTTC	CASSWTASYEQYF
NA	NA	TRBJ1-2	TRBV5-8	TGTGCCAGCAGCCAAAAGGAGAGCTATGGCTACACCTTC	CASSQKESYGYTF
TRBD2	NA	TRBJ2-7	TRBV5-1	TGCGCCAGCAGCTTGGATCTAGCGGGAGGGAGGAGCGAGCAGTACTTC	CASSLDLAGGRSEQYF
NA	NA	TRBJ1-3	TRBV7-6	TGTGCCAGCAGCCCACCGGGACATAGAGACACCATATATTTT	CASSPPGHRDTIYF
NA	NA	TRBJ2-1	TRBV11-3	TGTGCCAGCAGCTTAATCGCGGGGGCCCACAATGAGCAGTTCTTC	CASSLIAGAHNEQFF
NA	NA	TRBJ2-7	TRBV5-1	TGCGCCAGCAGCACTGAAAGTAGCGACGAGCAGTACTTC	CASSTESSDEQYF
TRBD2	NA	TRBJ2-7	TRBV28	TGTGCCAGCAGTTTATCCCTGGTTCAGCGGGGACCCTCCTACGAGCAGTACTTC	CASSLSLVQRGPSYEQYF
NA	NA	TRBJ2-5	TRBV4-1	TGCGCCAGCAGCCAATCGGAGAACCAAGAGAGGCAGTACTTC	CASSQSENQERQYF
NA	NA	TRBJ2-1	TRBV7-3	TGTGCCAGCAGCTTAGGTTCATGGGCAGTTGAGAATGAGCAGTTCTTC	CASSLGSWAVENEQFF
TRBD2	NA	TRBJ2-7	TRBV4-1	TGCGCCAGCAGTTCCGGTGATAGCGGGCCCGTCAGGCAGCAGTACTTC	CASSSGDSGPVRQQYF
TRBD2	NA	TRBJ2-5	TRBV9	TGTGCCAGCAGCGCATCCGGGACTAGTCCCGAGACCCAGTACTTC	CASSASGTSPETQYF
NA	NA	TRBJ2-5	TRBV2	TGTGCCAGCAGTGCCAACTGGGCCCAAGAGACCCAGTACTTC	CASSANWAQETQYF
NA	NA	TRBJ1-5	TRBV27	TGTGCCAGCAGTTTGTTTCTCGGTAGCAATCAGCCCCAGCATTTT	CASSLFLGSNQPQHF
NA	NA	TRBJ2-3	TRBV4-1	TGCGCCAGCAGCCATGAGGCTAGGGGACTCCGCGGAGATACGCAGTATTTT	CASSHEARGLRGDTQYF
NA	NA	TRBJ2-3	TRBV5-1	TGCGCCAGCAGGTCGGGAGCCCCCTCAGATACGCAGTATTTT	CASRSGAPSDTQYF
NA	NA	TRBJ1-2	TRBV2	TGTGCCAGCAGCTTACAGGGTTTAAATGGCTACACCTTC	CASSLQGLNGYTF
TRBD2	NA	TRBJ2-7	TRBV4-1	TGCGCCAGCAGCCAAGGGGGACTAACCTACGAGCAGTACTTC	CASSQGGLTYEQYF
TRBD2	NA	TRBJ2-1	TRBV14	TGTGCCAGCAGCCAAGAGCTACTAGCGGGAGGCTACAATGAGCAGTTCTTC	CASSQELLAGGYNEQFF
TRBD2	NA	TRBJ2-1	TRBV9	TGTGCCAGCACCCCCCTGGGGCTAGCGGACAATGAGCAGTTCTTC	CASTPLGLADNEQFF
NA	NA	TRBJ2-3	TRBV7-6	TGTGCCAGCAGCTTAGGAATGGATAGCGAGGCCCCTACAGATACGCAGTATTTT	CASSLGMDSEAPTDTQYF
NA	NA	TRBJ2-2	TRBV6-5	TGTGCCACCGTACAGGGAACTTCAGCCACCGGGGAGCTGTTTTTT	CATVQGTSATGELFF
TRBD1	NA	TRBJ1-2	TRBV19	TGTGCCAGTAGTGCGGGAGGGGGCGCTTACCACTATGGCTACACCTTC	CASSAGGGAYHYGYTF
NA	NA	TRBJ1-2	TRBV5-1	TGCGCCAGCAGCTTGAAGCAGGGCCCCAAGGACTACACCTTC	CASSLKQGPKDYTF
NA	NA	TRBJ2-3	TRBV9	TGTGCCAGCAGCAAGAGGGGCGGGGGCCTTGATACGCAGTATTTT	CASSKRGGGLDTQYF